This T cell receptor (beta chain) comes out of a study of T cells in Graves' hyperthyroidism and ophthalmopathy. RNA transcripts gave rise to amplified TCR beta CDR3 regions. First-round RT-PCR with HTBI primers amplified the TCR CDR3 region. MiXCR was run by TCRdb on the multiplex PCR reads, yielding one entry per CDR3 protein. The table records around 340,000 distinct CDR3 sequences, under 25% of them present only once. The definition of stable Graves' hyperthyroidism was no ophthalmopathy progression within 18 months. Exclusion of patients followed from uncontrolled infection, other autoimmune disease, pregnancy or lactation. Germline V gene lookup returns CDR1 SNHLY and CDR2 FYNNEI. The CDR3 covers 15 residues. The V end was cut by 6 bases, the J end by 2 bases, with 13 bases between.

This TCR came from a woman aged 45-59 years with Graves' hyperthyroidism. Material for sequencing was blood. The chain links TRBV2 to TRBJ2-2; D is possibly TRBD1 (6 bases). The CDR3 sequence is CASSAQGGNTGELFF. The CDR3 nucleotides are TGTGCCAGCAGCGCCCAAGGGGGAAACACCGGGGAGCTGTTTTTT. Filled out from reference TRBV2 and TRBJ2-2, the complete variable domain reads EPEVTQTPSHQVTQMGQEVILRCVPISNHLYFYWYRQILGQKVEFLVSFYNNEISEKSEIFDDQFSVERPDGSNFTLKIRSTKLEDSAMYFCASSAQGGNTGELFFGEGSRLTVL.